Below, 16 T cell receptor beta chains from the same sample are listed, as sequenced in a study of T cells in women clearing cervical HPV infection. Data came from immunoSEQ multiplex PCR; TCRdb stores just in-frame clones and leaves some out. The table lists approximately 44,000 clones. The material sequenced was blood buffy coat. Source of these receptors: a woman aged 18-70 years with a cervical HPV16 infection that either progressed to CIN3+ or cleared (not recorded which).

Worth noting for this clone: The CDR3 end lies 3 residues beyond the end of the read and is filled in from the germline J gene. This rearrangement joins TRBV19 to TRBJ1-5; D may be TRBD1 (6 bases). The germline V and J ends were trimmed by 4 bases and 2 bases, with 15 bases remaining between them. CDR1 and CDR2 (germline): LNHDA, SQIVND (reference sequence). This CDR3 has 16 residues. CDR3 in amino acids: CASSSGGQGGNQPQHF. Incomplete CDR3 DNA: TGTGCCAGTAGTAGCGGGGGGCAGGGAGGCAATCAGCCC.

A note on this clone: The read falls 3 residues short of the CDR3 end, and the missing part is taken from the germline J gene. This rearrangement joins TRBV10-3 to TRBJ1-4; D possibly corresponds to TRBD1 (6 bases). This CDR3 is 19 amino acids long. CDR1 is ENHRY and CDR2 is SYGVKD in the germline V gene. Between the trimmed V and J ends, which lost 6 bases and 0 bases, there was a span of 23 bases. CDR3 DNA, as far as it was read: TGTGCCATCAGACAGGGAGAAGGGGTAGGAAGTGCAACTAATGAAAAA. Protein sequence: CAIRQGEGVGSATNEK. The whole CDR3 is CAIRQGEGVGSATNEKLFF.

A note on this clone: The missing CDR3 end, 3 residues past where the read stops, is filled in from the germline J gene. The V gene is TRBV19, the J gene TRBJ1-4, with 9 bases fitting TRBD1. CDR3 length: 21 residues. Trimming at V came to 3 bases and at J to 0 bases, leaving 17 bases not matched to a gene. Germline CDR1 is LNHDA and CDR2 is SQIVND (reference sequence). The covered CDR3 bases are TGTGCCAGTAGTATCCGCTCATGGACAGGGGTCGAGGAGGCAACTAATGAAAAA. Its protein is CASSIRSWTGVEEATNEK. The full CDR3 sequence reads CASSIRSWTGVEEATNEKLFF.

A note on this clone: The read falls 3 residues short of the CDR3 end, and the missing part is taken from the germline J gene. This chain links TRBV6-2 or TRBV6-3 with TRBJ2-7, with TRBD2 matching over 9 bases. The CDR3 is made up of 14 amino acids. V lost 7 bases and J lost 6; bases outside the gene matches: 10. Germline V lookup: CDR1 MNHEY, CDR2 SVGEGT. CDR3 DNA (partial): TGTGCCAGCAATGGGGCTAGCGGGACCCTCGAG. Protein product: CASNGASGTLE. The whole CDR3 region reads CASNGASGTLEQYF.

To note about this clone: The read is 3 residues too short to cover the CDR3 end, so that end is filled in from the germline J gene. The V gene is TRBV7-9, the J gene TRBJ2-7; no firm D call. V shed 4 bases and J shed 1 base, with 8 bases lying between them. This CDR3 has 13 amino acids. Germline CDR1 reads SEHNR; CDR2 reads FQNEAQ (reference sequence). The DNA read from the CDR3 is TGTGCCAGCAGCTCGACACAATCCTACGAG. Encoded protein: CASSSTQSYE. The whole CDR3 sequence reads CASSSTQSYEQYF.

Note on this clone: From the germline J gene comes the end of the CDR3, since the read stops 3 residues before it. J is TRBJ1-2 and V is TRBV20-1; 7 bases line up with TRBD1. Trimming removed 3 bases from V and 2 bases from J; junction bases left unmatched: 6. The length of the CDR3 is 14 residues. Germline CDR1 and CDR2: DFQATT and SNEGSKA (reference sequence). The chain's CDR3 is CSARGRGTNYGYTF. The CDR3 DNA, read in part, is TGCAGTGCTAGGGGCAGGGGGACCAACTATGGC.

Comment on this clone: Read data end 3 residues before the CDR3 end; the end is taken from the germline J gene. The chain links TRBV4-1 to TRBJ1-1; D is uncertain. Germline CDR1 and CDR2: MGHRA and YSYEKL. The CDR3 has 14 amino acids. Trimming took 0 bases from V and 3 from J, leaving 8 bases between them. CDR3 residues: CASSQDEGYTEAFF. Incomplete CDR3 DNA: TGCGCCAGCAGCCAAGATGAGGGTTACACTGAA.

With respect to this clone: The CDR3 end is not reached by the read, which stops 3 residues before it; the germline J gene fills it in. The V and J genes are TRBV28 and TRBJ1-6, with TRBD1 matching 10 bases. This CDR3 region has 15 residues. Germline-derived CDR1 and CDR2 are MDHEN and SYDVKM. Trimming at V came to 6 bases and at J to 1 base, leaving 0 bases not matched to a gene. The sequenced part of the CDR3 DNA is TGTGCCAGCAGGGGACAGGGGTCCTATAATTCACCC. This translates into CASRGQGSYNSP. The entire CDR3 sequence reads CASRGQGSYNSPLHF.

On this clone: The read ends 3 residues shy of where the CDR3 ends; the end is completed using the germline J gene. The chain has TRBV2 and TRBJ1-1; D possibly corresponds to TRBD1 (5 bases). Germline CDR1 SNHLY, CDR2 FYNNEI. CDR3 length: 14 residues. V was trimmed by 7 bases and J by 3 bases, leaving 15 bases between them. The CDR3: CASTFRQLHTEAFF. CDR3 DNA, as far as it was read: TGTGCCAGCACCTTTCGACAGTTACACACTGAA.

As concerns this clone: The DNA ends 3 residues before the CDR3 does, and the rest of the CDR3 is filled in from the germline J gene. This sequence joins TRBV19 and TRBJ1-6, with 7 bases matching TRBD1. The germline V gene encodes CDR1 LNHDA and CDR2 SQIVND (reference sequence). Germline trimming cut 7 bases from V and 7 bases from J; bases unmatched to any gene: 4. CDR3 length: 13 residues. CDR3 bases read: TGTGCCAGTAAGCAACAGGGGAATTCACCC. This sequence encodes CASKQQGNSP. The full CDR3 reads CASKQQGNSPLHF.

With regard to this clone: With the read ending 3 residues before the CDR3 end, the germline J gene is used to fill in that end. The chain links TRBV12-3 or TRBV12-4 to TRBJ2-1, with 8 positions matching TRBD2. V trimming: 8 bases; J trimming: 8 bases; junction bases outside the gene matches: 11. The CDR3 has 14 residues. The DNA read from the CDR3 is TGTGCCAGCGGCCGGGGGGGGCCTCGGGATGAG. Translation gives CASGRGGPRDE. The entire CDR3 is CASGRGGPRDEQFF.

Regarding this clone: The read is 3 residues too short to cover the CDR3 end, so that end is filled in from the germline J gene. The chain carries TRBV7-2 and TRBJ2-7; D not certain. The CDR3 totals 13 residues. Germline V gene data show CDR1 as SGHTA and CDR2 as FQGNSA. The V end lost 5 bases, the J end lost 5 bases, and 13 bases lay between the germline ends. The CDR3 bases that were read are TGTGCCAGCAGCCCAGGCCCCCGTGACGAG. Amino acid sequence: CASSPGPRDE. Given in full, the CDR3 is CASSPGPRDEQYF. Full variable domain (remainder filled in from reference TRBV7-2 and TRBJ2-7): GAGVSQSPSNKVTEKGKDVELRCDPISGHTALYWYRQSLGQGLEFLIYFQGNSAPDKSGLPSDRFSAERTGGSVSTLTIQRTQQEDSAVYLCASSPGPRDEQYFGPGTRLTVT.

As to this clone: The CDR3 goes on 3 residues after the read ends, and that part is filled in from the germline J gene. The chain uses TRBV5-6 and TRBJ1-2, with D unclear. The CDR3 runs to 12 residues. V was trimmed by 0 bases and J by 4 bases, leaving 4 bases between them. Germline V gene sequence: CDR1 SGHDT, CDR2 YYEEEE. CDR3 sequence: CASSLGSYGYTF. CDR3 DNA, as far as it was read: TGTGCCAGCAGCTTGGGCAGCTATGGC.

Comments on this clone: The read ends 3 residues early relative to the CDR3; the germline J gene fills the gap. The chain combines TRBV29-1 with TRBJ2-7; 8 bases align to TRBD2. The CDR3 extends over 13 amino acids. Losses at the gene ends were 7 bases for V and 4 bases for J; bases not matched to a gene: 9. Germline V gene lookup returns CDR1 SQVTM and CDR2 ANQGSEA. CDR3: CSAREGSLYEQYF. The part of the CDR3 DNA that was read is TGCAGCGCCCGGGAGGGGTCTTTGTACGAG.

On this clone itself: Sequencing ends 3 residues short of the CDR3 end; the germline J gene provides the rest. Different DNA sequences within this sample yield the same CDR3. The V and J genes are TRBV28 and TRBJ1-2; maybe TRBD1 (5 bases). This CDR3 comprises 14 residues. The germline V gene encodes CDR1 MDHEN and CDR2 SYDVKM. V shed 2 bases and J shed 4 bases, with 11 bases lying between them. Incomplete CDR3 DNA: TGTGCCAGCAGTTTAGATCAGGGAGGCTATGGC. Translating gives CASSLDQGGYG. In full, the CDR3 is CASSLDQGGYGYTF.

As regards this clone: Sequencing ends 3 residues short of the CDR3 end; the germline J gene provides the rest. The chain recombines TRBV7-3 with TRBJ2-5; 10 bases line up with TRBD2. Germline-derived CDR1 and CDR2 are SGHTA and FQGTGA. This CDR3 contains 14 residues. V lost 5 bases, J lost 5 bases, and 5 bases stayed unmatched. The covered CDR3 bases are TGTGCCAGCAGCGTTAGCGGGGGGCGGGAGACC. This sequence encodes CASSVSGGRET. The CDR3 reads in full as CASSVSGGRETQYF.